The 22 T cell receptor beta chains below were found in one sample sequenced in a study of blood T cell repertoires in COVID-19 (dated by TCRdb to 2018 to 2021). Library generation was performed with the immunoSEQ multiplex PCR assay. The table was pulled from immuneACCESS by TCRdb, which kept in-frame rearrangements only. Such tables lose some clones; where checked, under half of the loss comes from unresolved V genes, and the rest has no known cause. The sample table contains 100,000 to 150,000 clones; only one count was recorded for 60% to 80% of them. Around 5.9% of the sample goes to the ten largest clones. Sequenced sample: peripheral blood. These receptors originate from a man between 60 and 70 years old with acute or convalescent COVID-19.

This clone was seen more than once but under ten times. The chain joins TRBV10-3 to TRBJ1-5; a possible D gene is TRBD1 (6 bases). The CDR3 sequence is 14 residues long. The V end was cut by 7 bases, the J end by 4 bases, with 14 bases between. Germline lookup yields CDR1 ENHRY and CDR2 SYGVKD. The CDR3 loop reads CAIKNTGLNQPQHF. The CDR3 DNA is TGTGCCATCAAAAATACAGGGCTAAATCAGCCCCAGCATTTT.

CDR3 sequence reads: CASSLNGGTGELFF. CDR3 DNA sequence: TGTGCCAGCAGCCTAAACGGGGGTACCGGGGAGCTGTTTTTT. This rearrangement joins TRBV3-1 (or the pseudogene TRBV3-2) to TRBJ2-2; maybe TRBD2 (6 bases). Trimming shortened V by 4 bases and J by 5 bases, and 11 bases separated the two germline ends. The CDR3 is 14 amino acids. Germline loops: CDR1 LGHDT, CDR2 YNNKEL (reference sequence).

The chain joins TRBV10-1 to TRBJ1-5, with TRBD1 as a possible D gene (6 bases). The germline V and J ends were trimmed by 8 bases and 10 bases, with 15 bases remaining between them. The CDR3 runs 12 residues. Germline V gene data show CDR1 as WNHNN and CDR2 as SYGVQD (reference sequence). The CDR3 coding sequence is TGCGCCAGCTCTGGGGAGGGGGGCCCCCAGCATTTT. Translated, it gives CASSGEGGPQHF.

The sample holds one count of this clone. This sequence joins TRBV5-1 and TRBJ2-7, with D hard to call. V was clipped by 6 bases and J by 3 bases, with 7 bases between them. The V gene's germline CDR1 is SGHRS and CDR2 YFSETQ. The CDR3 is 11 residues long. In DNA, the CDR3 is TGCGCCAGCACCAGTCACTACGAGCAGTACTTC. The encoded protein is CASTSHYEQYF.

CDR3 in DNA: TGTGCCATCAGTGAAAGGGGGGGATATAACTATGGCTACACCTTC. Translation gives CAISERGGYNYGYTF. The J gene is TRBJ1-2, the V gene TRBV10-3; the D gene is possibly TRBD1 (6 bases). Trimming took off 3 bases at V and 1 base at J, with 12 bases between the two ends. The CDR3 sequence is 15 residues long. The germline V gene has CDR1 ENHRY and CDR2 SYGVKD.

This clone was picked up one time. The V gene is TRBV19, the J gene TRBJ2-1; 7 bases line up with TRBD1. V shed 7 bases and J 8 bases; nucleotides not matched to a gene: 8. Germline lookup yields CDR1 LNHDA and CDR2 SQIVND (reference sequence). This CDR3 region has 13 residues. The CDR3: CASTRQGPDEQFF. CDR3 in DNA: TGTGCCAGTACGCGACAGGGCCCCGATGAGCAGTTCTTC.

The chain uses TRBV5-1 and TRBJ2-2; D gene uncertain. Trimming cost V 0 bases and J 4 bases, with 10 bases left between them. CDR1 is SGHRS and CDR2 is YFSETQ in the germline V gene. This CDR3 comprises 15 residues. The CDR3 bases are TGCGCCAGCAGCTTGGCCCTGGCCCCCACCGGGGAGCTGTTTTTT. Translation gives CASSLALAPTGELFF. Full variable domain (remainder filled in from reference TRBV5-1 and TRBJ2-2): KAGVTQTPRYLIKTRGQQVTLSCSPISGHRSVSWYQQTPGQGLQFLFEYFSETQRNKGNFPGRFSGRQFSNSRSEMNVSTLELGDSALYLCASSLALAPTGELFFGEGSRLTVL.

CDR3 nucleotides: TGTGCCAGCAGCTTGGGGCAGGGGGCGAACTATGGCTACACCTTC. This gives the protein CASSLGQGANYGYTF. The chain employs TRBV5-5 and TRBJ1-2; 8 bases match TRBD1. Germline assignment: CDR1 SGHKS and CDR2 YYEKEE (reference sequence). The CDR3 is 15 residues long. Trimming cost V 0 bases and J 2 bases; bases outside gene matches: 3.

The V call is TRBV7-2, the J call TRBJ1-2; tentative D call: TRBD1 (5 bases). V lost 1 base and J lost 5, with 14 bases in between. Germline CDR1 reads SGHTA; CDR2 reads FQGNSA. The CDR3 runs to 15 residues. The CDR3 nucleotides read TGTGCCAGCAGCTTAGAGCAGGGTGGCGCATATGGCTACACCTTC. Translating it yields CASSLEQGGAYGYTF. Complete variable domain (other parts from reference TRBV7-2 and TRBJ1-2): GAGVSQSPSNKVTEKGKDVELRCDPISGHTALYWYRQSLGQGLEFLIYFQGNSAPDKSGLPSDRFSAERTGGSVSTLTIQRTQQEDSAVYLCASSLEQGGAYGYTFGSGTRLTVV.

The sample holds a few counts of this clone. The genes are TRBV28 and TRBJ1-5; 9 bases match TRBD1. This CDR3 is 13 amino acids long. From germline, CDR1 is MDHEN and CDR2 SYDVKM. The trim removed 11 bases at V and 7 bases at J, leaving 9 bases unmatched. The CDR3 coding sequence is TGTGCCGCAGCTCTGGGGACAGGGCAGCCCCAGCATTTT. Protein sequence: CAAALGTGQPQHF.

CDR3 residues: CASSQGDREMGEQYF. The DNA of the CDR3 is TGCGCCAGCAGCCAAGGAGACAGGGAAATGGGCGAGCAGTACTTC. The V gene is TRBV4-1, the J gene TRBJ2-7, with TRBD1 matching 7 bases. Germline V gene sequence: CDR1 MGHRA, CDR2 YSYEKL. The J segment lost 6 bases and the V segment lost 1 base, leaving 9 bases of the junction unmatched. The CDR3 is made up of 15 amino acids.

The chain couples TRBV28 to TRBJ1-2, with TRBD1 as a possible D gene (5 bases). Trimming stripped 2 bases from V and 4 bases from J, with 11 bases between. The CDR3 extends over 14 amino acids. Germline CDR1 and CDR2: MDHEN and SYDVKM. CDR3 region: CASSLGSGIYGYTF. The DNA of the CDR3 is TGTGCCAGCAGTTTAGGGTCAGGGATCTATGGCTACACCTTC.

This chain uses TRBV5-8 with TRBJ2-2; 9 bases map to TRBD1. Germline CDR1 SGHTS, CDR2 YDEGEE. Unmatched junction bases numbered 8, after V lost 4 bases and J lost 7 bases. The CDR3 totals 15 residues. The CDR3 sequence: CASSPRDRDVGELFF. CDR3 in DNA: TGTGCCAGCAGCCCCCGGGACAGGGATGTCGGGGAGCTGTTTTTT.

The chain couples TRBV7-6 to TRBJ2-1; 10 bases line up with TRBD2. There are 15 residues in the CDR3. The V gene end was trimmed by 6 bases and the J gene end by 6 bases; junction bases not matched to a gene: 8. Per the germline V gene, CDR1 is SGHVS and CDR2 is FNYEAQ. CDR3 protein: CASSRTSGKGNEQFF. The CDR3, as DNA: TGTGCCAGCAGTCGAACTAGCGGGAAAGGCAATGAGCAGTTCTTC.

The chain carries TRBV5-1 and TRBJ1-1; D possibly corresponds to TRBD1 (5 bases). The germline V gene has CDR1 SGHRS and CDR2 YFSETQ. Trimming cost V 2 bases and J 4 bases, with 12 bases left between them. CDR3 length: 14 amino acids. CDR3 amino acids: CASSLRLQGTEAFF. As DNA, the CDR3 is TGCGCCAGCAGCTTAAGACTCCAGGGCACTGAAGCTTTCTTT.

The genes are TRBV24-1 and TRBJ2-1, with 8 nucleotides matching TRBD1. Per the germline V gene, CDR1 is KGHDR and CDR2 is SFDVKD. This CDR3 has 16 amino acids. Losses at the gene ends were 4 bases for V and 9 bases for J; bases not matched to a gene: 13. The CDR3 DNA sequence: TGTGCCACCAGTGAGAATCAGGGGTTTGGGACAGGTGAGCAGTTCTTC. Protein: CATSENQGFGTGEQFF.

In its sample, this clone was seen once. V is TRBV19 and J is TRBJ1-1, with a tentative D call TRBD1 (5 bases). The germline gives CDR1 LNHDA, CDR2 SQIVND (reference sequence). The V end was cut by 1 base, the J end by 1 base, with 7 bases between. This CDR3 contains 14 residues. This chain's CDR3 is CASSIGQQNTEAFF. In DNA, the CDR3 is TGTGCCAGTAGTATAGGACAGCAGAACACTGAAGCTTTCTTT.

This clone has only one observation. CDR3 coding DNA: TGTGCCAGCACCAGCACTAGCGGGGCCTCCTACGAGCAGTACTTC. Protein product: CASTSTSGASYEQYF. The genes are TRBV6-6 and TRBJ2-7, with 10 bases aligning to TRBD2. V was pared by 7 bases and J by 0 bases, with 6 bases of the junction left unmatched. Germline loops: CDR1 MNHNY, CDR2 SVGAGI (reference sequence). The CDR3 length is 15 residues.

The sample holds a few counts of this clone. This same CDR3 is encoded by further DNA sequences in the sample. The chain recombines TRBV27 with TRBJ1-2, with 7 positions matching TRBD1. The V gene end was trimmed by 5 bases and the J gene end by 4 bases; junction bases not matched to a gene: 4. CDR3 length equals 13 residues. Germline CDR1 MNHEY, CDR2 SMNVEV (reference sequence). This CDR3 is CASSAQGPYGYTF. The CDR3 region has the DNA TGTGCCAGCAGTGCACAGGGGCCCTATGGCTACACCTTC.

This clone was seen a few times. This sequence joins TRBV19 and TRBJ1-6; a possible D gene is TRBD1 (6 bases). Germline V gene sequence: CDR1 LNHDA, CDR2 SQIVND (reference sequence). The V end was cut by 10 bases, the J end by 7 bases, with 26 bases between. This CDR3 has 17 amino acids. CDR3 sequence: CATHPGVGQGNNSPLHF. The DNA of the CDR3 is TGTGCCACCCACCCTGGAGTAGGGCAGGGGAACAATTCACCCCTCCACTTT.

The V call is TRBV27, the J call TRBJ1-4; 7 bases map to TRBD1. In germline, CDR1 is MNHEY, CDR2 SMNVEV (reference sequence). After removal of 4 bases from V and 8 bases from J, the junction contained 7 bases not matched to a gene. The CDR3 runs to 14 residues. The CDR3 DNA reads TGTGCCAGCAGTTACCGCAGGGGGGTCGAAAAACTGTTTTTT. This encodes CASSYRRGVEKLFF.

This clone was counted only a few times. The chain uses TRBV9 and TRBJ1-2; D might be TRBD1 (5 bases). Trimming shortened V by 4 bases and J by 8 bases, and 21 bases separated the two germline ends. This CDR3 region has 15 residues. Germline assignment: CDR1 SGDLS and CDR2 YYNGEE. CDR3 region: CASSPPQGIPGGYTF. CDR3 DNA: TGTGCCAGCAGCCCCCCCCAGGGCATCCCCGGGGGCTACACCTTC.